Below, 22 T cell receptor beta chains from the same sample are listed, as sequenced in a study of identical twins. TCRdb independently ran MiXCR on the 5' RACE reads; one entry per CDR3 protein. The sample carries 420,000 or so distinct CDR3 sequences, roughly 20% recorded once. Sequenced material: naive T cells sorted from blood. Receptors originate from a man between 45 and 60 years old in good health.

This clonotype was seen many times. V and J are TRBV5-6 and TRBJ2-5; TRBD1 is a possible D gene (6 bases). Per the germline V gene, CDR1 is SGHDT and CDR2 is YYEEEE. V dropped 1 base and J dropped 0 bases, with 13 bases sitting between them. The CDR3 covers 16 residues. The CDR3 is CASSLFVRGYQETQYF. In DNA, the CDR3 is TGTGCCAGCAGCTTGTTCGTCAGGGGCTACCAAGAGACCCAGTACTTC.

This chain uses TRBV6-1 with TRBJ2-2; perhaps TRBD1 as D (6 bases). CDR3 length: 15 amino acids. In germline, CDR1 is MNHNS, CDR2 SASEGT. Between the trimmed V and J ends, which lost 2 bases and 7 bases, there was a span of 14 bases. CDR3 coding DNA: TGTGCCAGCAGTGAATCCCAGGGGATGATCGGGGAGCTGTTTTTT. It translates to CASSESQGMIGELFF.

The V and J genes are TRBV5-1 and TRBJ2-3; TRBD2 aligns across 9 bases. Germline CDR1 and CDR2: SGHRS and YFSETQ. This CDR3 has 15 amino acids. The junction had 6 bases not matched to a gene; V was cut back by 0 bases and J by 7 bases. CDR3 DNA: TGCGCCAGCAGCTTGGTTGCGGGGGGGCCAAATACGCAGTATTTT. Amino acids: CASSLVAGGPNTQYF.

The chain is built from TRBV5-1 and TRBJ2-5, with TRBD2 matching over 12 bases. This CDR3 region has 17 residues. Germline trimming cut 0 bases from V and 2 bases from J; bases unmatched to any gene: 5. Germline CDR1 reads SGHRS; CDR2 reads YFSETQ. The CDR3: CASSLAATSGSQETQYF. In DNA, the CDR3 is TGCGCCAGCAGCTTGGCCGCGACTAGCGGGAGTCAAGAGACCCAGTACTTC.

The chain carries TRBV29-1 and TRBJ2-1; possibly TRBD2 for D (5 bases). V gave up 2 bases and J gave up 3 bases, with 20 bases separating them. The CDR3 is 17 amino acids. Germline V gene data show CDR1 as SQVTM and CDR2 as ANQGSEA. For the CDR3, the DNA is TGCAGCGTTGAATCTCGCGGACTGTCGATTGGCTACAATGAGCAGTTCTTC. This encodes CSVESRGLSIGYNEQFF.

There are many counts of this clonotype. The chain combines TRBV28 with TRBJ2-5; 11 bases map to TRBD2. J was trimmed by 5 bases and V by 2 bases; bases with no gene match: 10. The CDR3 has 17 amino acids. Germline assignment: CDR1 MDHEN and CDR2 SYDVKM. The CDR3 sequence is CASSLPTSGATGETQYF. CDR3 coding DNA: TGTGCCAGCAGTTTACCGACTAGCGGGGCAACGGGGGAGACCCAGTACTTC.

The chain recombines TRBV12-3 or TRBV12-4 with TRBJ2-7; a weak D match, TRBD1 (5 bases). CDR3 size: 15 residues. Between the trimmed V and J ends, which lost 1 base and 5 bases, there was a span of 15 bases. CDR3 amino acids: CASSLGTLGVHEQYF. The CDR3 coding sequence is TGTGCCAGCAGTTTAGGGACATTAGGGGTCCACGAGCAGTACTTC.

This clonotype was found a few times. The chain has TRBV6-5 and TRBJ2-5; 7 bases are a match to TRBD1. Germline V gives CDR1 MNHEY, CDR2 SVGAGI. V lost 4 bases to trimming and J lost 5 bases; unmatched junction nucleotides: 4. CDR3 length: 13 residues. CDR3 sequence reads: CASSSGRGETQYF. The CDR3 coding sequence is TGTGCCAGCAGTTCAGGCAGGGGGGAGACCCAGTACTTC.

The genes are TRBV20-1 and TRBJ2-7; a weak D match, TRBD2 (5 bases). CDR3 length: 12 residues. Germline V gives CDR1 DFQATT, CDR2 SNEGSKA (reference sequence). Trimming shortened V by 7 bases and J by 0 bases, and 10 bases separated the two germline ends. Here the CDR3 reads CSVGADSYEQYF. Here the CDR3 DNA reads TGCAGTGTCGGAGCGGACTCCTACGAGCAGTACTTC.

This clonotype was counted many times. The rearrangement joins TRBV24-1 to TRBJ2-2, with D possibly matching TRBD1 (6 bases). V lost 7 bases to trimming and J lost 5 bases, with 13 bases between them. The CDR3 consists of 14 residues. Per germline, CDR1 KGHDR and CDR2 SFDVKD. In nucleotides, the CDR3 is TGTGCCACCAGAGGACAGTTACCGACCGGGGAGCTGTTTTTT. Protein: CATRGQLPTGELFF.

In its sample, this clonotype was seen a few times. The V gene is TRBV20-1, the J gene TRBJ1-5; no reliable D call. Trimming cost V 6 bases and J 1 base, with 10 bases left between them. The CDR3 is 13 residues long. Germline CDR1 DFQATT, CDR2 SNEGSKA (reference sequence). The CDR3 DNA reads as TGCAGTGCGCTAGGCCCAAGCAATCAGCCCCAGCATTTT. As protein: CSALGPSNQPQHF.

Ten or more counts support this clonotype. This sequence joins TRBV20-1 and TRBJ1-5; D is undetermined. V lost 3 bases, J lost 3 bases, and 9 bases lay in between. Germline lookup yields CDR1 DFQATT and CDR2 SNEGSKA (reference sequence). The CDR3 extends over 13 amino acids. The DNA of the CDR3 is TGCAGTGCTAGTTTCGGGCCCAATCAGCCCCAGCATTTT. Protein sequence: CSASFGPNQPQHF.

This clonotype was counted only a few times. CDR3 nucleotide sequence: TGCGCCAGCAGCTGGACCGAGGGCCCCTACGAGCAGTACTTC. This encodes CASSWTEGPYEQYF. The V and J genes are TRBV5-1 and TRBJ2-7; a weak D match, TRBD2 (5 bases). CDR1 and CDR2 (germline): SGHRS, YFSETQ. Trimming left V 3 bases short and J 2 bases short, with 12 bases between. This CDR3 contains 14 residues. Full variable domain (outside the CDR3, taken from reference TRBV5-1 and TRBJ2-7): KAGVTQTPRYLIKTRGQQVTLSCSPISGHRSVSWYQQTPGQGLQFLFEYFSETQRNKGNFPGRFSGRQFSNSRSEMNVSTLELGDSALYLCASSWTEGPYEQYFGPGTRLTVT.

This sequence joins TRBV20-1 and TRBJ2-1, with 14 bases matching TRBD2. The length of the CDR3 is 17 residues. The trim removed 1 base at V and 9 bases at J, leaving 11 bases unmatched. Germline V CDR1 and CDR2: DFQATT, SNEGSKA (reference sequence). The CDR3 nucleotides read TGCAGTGCTAGAGTCGCCGGGACTAGCGGGAGTGCTGTTGAGCAGTTCTTC. The encoded protein is CSARVAGTSGSAVEQFF.

This clonotype was detected only once. This clone may be a read error of a much larger clone one base away. CDR3 DNA sequence: TGCGCCAGCAGCCCCCGGACAGGGGGCAATCAGCCCCAGCATTTT. Its translation is CASSPRTGGNQPQHF. The J gene is TRBJ1-5, the V gene TRBV4-1; 9 bases map to TRBD1. J lost 2 bases, V lost 4 bases, and 3 bases had no gene match. CDR1 is MGHRA and CDR2 is YSYEKL in the germline V gene. This CDR3 has 15 residues.

The V and J genes are TRBV29-1 and TRBJ2-1; maybe TRBD2 (5 bases). Between the trimmed V and J ends, which lost 2 bases and 3 bases, there was a span of 11 bases. The CDR3 totals 14 residues. CDR1 SQVTM and CDR2 ANQGSEA come from the germline V gene. The CDR3 nucleotides are TGCAGCGTTGAACTTGCACTAGTCTACAATGAGCAGTTCTTC. Its protein is CSVELALVYNEQFF.

In this sample, this clonotype turned up many times. This sequence joins TRBV5-1 and TRBJ2-5; 7 nucleotides agree with TRBD2. Trimming removed 1 base from V and 2 bases from J; junction bases left unmatched: 5. The CDR3 has 15 residues. In germline, CDR1 is SGHRS, CDR2 YFSETQ. The CDR3 sequence: CASSLLSSGQETQYF. DNA for the CDR3: TGCGCCAGCAGCTTGCTTTCTAGCGGACAAGAGACCCAGTACTTC.

There are a few counts of this clonotype. The rearrangement joins TRBV28 to TRBJ2-5; D is perhaps TRBD2 (6 bases). Germline V lookup: CDR1 MDHEN, CDR2 SYDVKM. The CDR3 runs to 16 residues. Trimming stripped 2 bases from V and 5 bases from J, with 18 bases between. The CDR3 here is CASSLQRDWEDETQYF. In DNA form, the CDR3 reads TGTGCCAGCAGTTTACAACGGGACTGGGAGGATGAGACCCAGTACTTC. Complete variable domain (other parts from reference TRBV28 and TRBJ2-5): DVKVTQSSRYLVKRTGEKVFLECVQDMDHENMFWYRQDPGLGLRLIYFSYDVKMKEKGDIPEGYSVSREKKERFSLILESASTNQTSMYLCASSLQRDWEDETQYFGPGTRLLVL.

This chain joins TRBV20-1 and TRBJ2-1, with D possibly TRBD2 on 5 matching bases. The last part of the DNA fits TRBJ2-7 better; the J call may be wrong. Germline lookup yields CDR1 DFQATT and CDR2 SNEGSKA (reference sequence). The CDR3 is 12 residues long. The CDR3 coding sequence is TGCAGTGCCGGGGTTCCCTACAATGAGCAGTACTTC. Translated, it gives CSAGVPYNEQYF.

This clonotype was detected ten times or more. J is TRBJ1-6 and V is TRBV5-1; D is possibly TRBD1 (6 bases). Looked up from germline, CDR1 is SGHRS and CDR2 is YFSETQ. V was clipped by 4 bases and J by 5 bases, with 13 bases between them. The CDR3 sequence is 15 residues long. The CDR3 is CASSPRTADNSPLHF. CDR3 bases: TGCGCCAGCAGCCCAAGGACAGCTGATAATTCACCCCTCCACTTT. Supplemented by reference TRBV5-1 and TRBJ1-6, the full variable domain reads KAGVTQTPRYLIKTRGQQVTLSCSPISGHRSVSWYQQTPGQGLQFLFEYFSETQRNKGNFPGRFSGRQFSNSRSEMNVSTLELGDSALYLCASSPRTADNSPLHFGNGTRLTVT.

This clonotype was counted ten times or more. In DNA form, the CDR3 reads TGTGCCAGCAGCTTGGCTAGCGGGGATCCTTACGAGCAGTACTTC. Translated, it gives CASSLASGDPYEQYF. The chain combines TRBV7-2 with TRBJ2-7; 9 positions match TRBD2. CDR1 SGHTA and CDR2 FQGNSA come from the germline V gene. Trimming cost V 3 bases and J 4 bases; bases outside gene matches: 7. The CDR3 runs 15 residues.

This clonotype was observed a handful of times. The chain couples TRBV10-3 to TRBJ2-1; a possible D gene is TRBD2 (6 bases). Germline V CDR1 and CDR2: ENHRY, SYGVKD. The CDR3 contains 15 residues. The V and J ends lost 3 bases and 3 bases respectively, with 12 bases between them. The CDR3 here is CAISEERAHYNEQFF. The CDR3 region has the DNA TGTGCCATCAGTGAAGAGCGGGCCCACTACAATGAGCAGTTCTTC.